This T cell receptor (beta chain) is drawn from a study of chemoradiotherapy in HPV16-positive cancers. At the level of the study: Two HPV16-positive patients' cells yielded candidate HPV-specific clones and common motifs. Findings and limits, study-wide: HPV-responsive T-cell expansion during chemoradiotherapy was linked to improved recurrence-free survival in HPV16-positive patients. During treatment, candidate HPV-specific clones and E7-related motifs expanded in tumor. Only a couple of HPV16-positive patients supplied the functional HPV-specificity definition.

Comment on this clone: Antigen unknown.

Generated by immunoSEQ multiplex PCR, the TCRdb table keeps only in-frame clones and is missing some. Seen here are 15,000 or so clones, about three quarters observed once, and the top ten hold under 8.5%. CDR1 is SGHNT and CDR2 is YYREEE in the germline V gene (reference sequence). The CDR3 has 18 residues. V was cut by 1 base and J by 3 bases, with 20 bases left in between. This receptor was taken from a human donor with HPV-associated anogenital cancer. J is TRBJ1-5 and V is TRBV5-4, with a possible D match to TRBD1 (5 bases). The source was tumor tissue, collected from a patient who underwent chemoradiotherapy. The CDR3 DNA reads TGTGCCAGCAGCTTGAAAAACGGCCGGGGGTCTTCCAATCAGCCCCAGCATTTT. It codes for CASSLKNGRGSSNQPQHF.